This T cell receptor beta chain stems from a study of neoadjuvant anti-PD-1 for oral cavity cancer. Study summary: Non-progressing patients received a fourth nivolumab dose near day 43, then surgery on days 50-56. Study conclusions and caveats: Pretreatment Treg/Th17 ratio correlated inversely with post-treatment tumor clonality.

The J segment lost 6 bases and the V segment lost 6 bases, leaving 2 bases of the junction unmatched. CDR3 size: 13 residues. The germline gives CDR1 SNHLY, CDR2 FYNNEI. Libraries were prepared by immunoSEQ multiplex PCR; TCRdb keeps only in-frame clonotypes and omits some of them. The repertoire has about 16,000 clones, 65% of them found once; the top ten carry over 2%. Patients had HPV-negative, locally advanced oral cavity squamous cell carcinoma. As concerns this clone: Its specificity is unknown.

This receptor was taken from a person between 35 and 79 years old with oral cavity squamous cell carcinoma. This chain connects TRBV2 to TRBJ2-2; 9 bases map to TRBD1. The sequencing here drew on PBMCs, taken before nivolumab (anti-PD-1) treatment. The CDR3 nucleotides are TGTGCCAGCAGGGACAGGGGCGCCGGGGAGCTGTTTTTT. It translates to CASRDRGAGELFF.